One sample yielded the 2 T cell receptor beta chains listed below, sequenced in a study of T-cell memory formation after mild COVID-19. TCRdb reprocessed the 5' RACE reads via MiXCR and lists one record per CDR3 protein. The sample contains hundreds of thousands of distinct CDR3 sequences, less than 25% of which appear only once. The sequenced material came from PBMCs or a T cell subset sorted from them (not recorded which). These TCRs come from an adult woman who had mild COVID-19 (a few samples of this study predate the infection). Cell type and time point are not known.

The CDR3 loop is CASSPGGLTLTGETQYF. The CDR3 DNA is TGTGCCAGCAGTCCGGGGGGCCTCACTCTGACCGGGGAGACCCAGTACTTC. The V call is TRBV6-5, the J call TRBJ2-5; a weak D match, TRBD2 (7 bases). The CDR3 is 17 residues long. Trimming left V 5 bases short and J 5 bases short, with 24 bases between. Germline V gives CDR1 MNHEY, CDR2 SVGAGI.

This clonotype was detected a few times. The rearrangement joins TRBV5-1 to TRBJ1-3; 9 positions match TRBD1. The CDR3 totals 16 residues. V lost 0 bases to trimming and J lost 3 bases; unmatched junction nucleotides: 4. CDR1 SGHRS and CDR2 YFSETQ come from the germline V gene. The CDR3 reads CASSLEQGAIGNTIYF. The CDR3 coding sequence is TGCGCCAGCAGCTTGGAACAGGGGGCGATTGGAAACACCATATATTTT.